This T cell receptor (beta chain) was sequenced for a study of Ad26.COV2.S vaccination and SARS-CoV-2 variants. This clone was observed a few times. As to treatment: roughly 18 received Ad26.COV2.S at low or high dose, single or two shots; several received placebo; per-sample allocation not given. Sampling was performed 63 days after the first vaccine or placebo injection. Sequencing was performed with immunoSEQ multiplex PCR; in TCRdb, only in-frame clones are kept and a portion is missing. The table lists about 500,000 clones, 89% of them singletons. Germline V lookup: CDR1 LGHDT, CDR2 YNNKEL (reference sequence). This CDR3 contains 19 residues. Trimming removed 3 bases from V and 8 bases from J; junction bases left unmatched: 21.

This specimen was peripheral blood, taken in a trial of Ad26.COV2.S vaccine versus placebo. The chain recombines TRBV3-1 (or the pseudogene TRBV3-2) with TRBJ2-1; 8 bases map to TRBD1. The receptor's source is a person between 18 and 59 years old who received the Ad26.COV2.S COVID-19 vaccine or a placebo. In DNA form, the CDR3 reads TGTGCCAGCAGCCAGACTTACAGGGGGAAATACGCCCCCGTCTATGAGCAGTTCTTC. Translating it yields CASSQTYRGKYAPVYEQFF.